This TCR beta chain was recovered during a study of CXCR3-negative and CXCR3-positive naive CD8 T cells. Findings and limits, study-wide: Relative to memory CD8+ cells, whose diversity was much lower, both naive subsets had comparably high diversity. More hydrophobic TRB CDR3s occurred in CXCR3-positive than in CXCR3-negative naive cells.

Identification of naive CD8+ T cells rested on CD45RO-CCR7+CD27+CD95- status. Regarding this clonotype: Antigen: not known.

5' RACE that incorporated UMI labels was used to prepare the TRB cDNA libraries. TCRdb reanalyzed the 5' RACE reads, giving one entry per CDR3 protein sequence and no DNA. The sample has 150,000 or so distinct CDR3 sequences. CDR3 length equals 11 residues. The germline V gene encodes CDR1 SQVTM and CDR2 ANQGSEA. This TCR was sampled from a human donor in good health. Some clones in this sample may be carry-over from other donors' samples. Sequences were obtained from naive CXCR3+ CD8+ T cells from blood. The subset is: CD45RO-CCR7+CD27+CD95- naive CD8+ T cells expressing CXCR3 (TNR3+). The V call is TRBV29-1, the J call TRBJ1-2; the D gene TCRdb calls, TRBD1, cannot be checked with no DNA. The CDR3 here is CSVGQDDGYTF.